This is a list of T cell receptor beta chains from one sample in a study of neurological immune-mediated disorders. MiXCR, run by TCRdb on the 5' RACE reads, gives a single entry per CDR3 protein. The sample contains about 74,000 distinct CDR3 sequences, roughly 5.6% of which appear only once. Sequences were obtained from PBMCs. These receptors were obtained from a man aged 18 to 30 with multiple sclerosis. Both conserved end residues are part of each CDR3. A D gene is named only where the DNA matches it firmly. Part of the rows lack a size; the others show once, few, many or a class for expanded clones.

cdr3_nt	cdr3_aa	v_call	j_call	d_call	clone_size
TGTGCCAGCCGAGGACAATCCCCCTACGAGCAGTACTTC	CASRGQSPYEQYF	TRBV27	TRBJ2-7	.	many
TGCGCCAGCAGCTTAAGACAGATTACCAATGAGCAGTTCTTC	CASSLRQITNEQFF	TRBV5-1	TRBJ2-1	.	many
TGCAGTGCTAGAGATACGACAGTGAACACTGAAGCTTTCTTT	CSARDTTVNTEAFF	TRBV20-1	TRBJ1-1	.	.
TGCAGCGTCGGGACAGGGAGAGTAGGTGAAAAACTGTTTTTT	CSVGTGRVGEKLFF	TRBV29-1	TRBJ1-4	TRBD1	many
TGCGCCAGCAGCCTAACCGGGATCGGCTCCTACAATGAGCAGTTCTTC	CASSLTGIGSYNEQFF	TRBV5-1	TRBJ2-1	.	many
TGTGCCAGCAGCCCGCAGGGTAATCAGCCCCAGCATTTT	CASSPQGNQPQHF	TRBV7-6	TRBJ1-5	.	many
TGCGCCAGCAGCCCCGGGACGGGGCAGAGCTATGGCTACACCTTC	CASSPGTGQSYGYTF	TRBV5-1	TRBJ1-2	.	many
TGTGCCAGCAGCCACGGGACAGGGGTTACTAATGAAAAACTGTTTTTT	CASSHGTGVTNEKLFF	TRBV7-2	TRBJ1-4	TRBD1	many
TGCAGTGCTAGTACCAGTAATACGCAGTATTTT	CSASTSNTQYF	TRBV20-1	TRBJ2-3	.	many
TGCGCCAGCAGCTTGGCAGGGGGATCGACCATGAACACTGAAGCTTTCTTT	CASSLAGGSTMNTEAFF	TRBV5-1	TRBJ1-1	TRBD1	many
TGCGCCAGCAGTGATACGATCGGGGGGGCAGACGAGCAGTACTTC	CASSDTIGGADEQYF	TRBV10-1	TRBJ2-7	TRBD2	.
TGCGCCAGCAGCCAATTGGAAGGGGGCTTCGGGGAGCTGTTTTTT	CASSQLEGGFGELFF	TRBV4-1	TRBJ2-2	TRBD1	many
TGTGCCAGCAGCTCCCCCAAGTCCTCTGGGGCCAACGTCCTGACTTTC	CASSSPKSSGANVLTF	TRBV6-6	TRBJ2-6	.	many
TGTGCCAGCACGCCAGGGCGGGAGGGTTTCTATGAGCAGTTCTTC	CASTPGREGFYEQFF	TRBV21-1	TRBJ2-1	.	many
TGTGCCAGCAGCCGAGGTTATACTAGCGGCAACAATGAGCAGTTCTTC	CASSRGYTSGNNEQFF	TRBV7-8	TRBJ2-1	TRBD2	many
TGTGCCAGCAGCGGACAGGGGCAAAGTCAGCCCCAGAATTTT	CASSGQGQSQPQNF	TRBV9	TRBJ1-5	TRBD1	.
TGTGCCAGCAGCTCGAGGCCCAGGGGGAACACTGAAGCTTTCTTT	CASSSRPRGNTEAFF	TRBV7-9	TRBJ1-1	.	few
TGTGCCAGCAGCTTAATGAGGGTGAGGGGATCACCCCTCCACTTT	CASSLMRVRGSPLHF	TRBV7-3	TRBJ1-6	.	many
TGCGCCAGCAGCTCCGCGTCACTAGCGGGAGGAGATACGCAGTATTTT	CASSSASLAGGDTQYF	TRBV5-1	TRBJ2-3	TRBD2	many
TGTGCCAGCAGCCCCCTCCTTCACAGGGAAGAGACCCAGTACTTC	CASSPLLHREETQYF	TRBV3-1	TRBJ2-5	.	many
TGCAGTCCTTTTGCGGGGGCTGTCTCTGGGGCCAACGTCCTGACTTTC	CSPFAGAVSGANVLTF	TRBV29-1	TRBJ2-6	.	many
TGCAGTGCCCCGGGACTAGCGGGAGACCTCTCCTACGAGCAGTACTTC	CSAPGLAGDLSYEQYF	TRBV20-1	TRBJ2-7	TRBD2	many